This T cell receptor (beta chain) is drawn from a study of early T cells in non-severe SARS-CoV-2 infection. Study background: The input, bulk RNA from unsorted whole blood, was sequenced, and chains were unpaired.

cDNA molecules, individually, were tagged with unique molecular identifiers. Via MiXCR, TCRdb re-called the 5' RACE reads, giving one row per CDR3 protein. The sample has fewer than 50,000 distinct CDR3 sequences, about 4% seen once; the top ten hold around 2.9%. This clonotype was seen at least ten times. Its matching antigen is unknown. Study results and caveats: Missing private and CD4 specificities, VDJdb matching favored anti-spike CD8 responses.

Sequences were obtained from whole blood. This TCR came from an adult who was a healthcare worker with PCR-confirmed SARS-CoV-2 infection or an uninfected control (not recorded which).

The DNA of the CDR3 is TGTGCCAGTAGTATTCGAAATACGCAGTATTTT. Its protein is CASSIRNTQYF. The chain has TRBV19 and TRBJ2-3; unclear D gene. The CDR3 totals 11 residues. The germline V gene encodes CDR1 LNHDA and CDR2 SQIVND (reference sequence). The V gene lost 3 bases and the J gene lost 7 bases, with 5 bases spanning the gap. The variable domain in full, completed from reference TRBV19 and TRBJ2-3, reads DGGITQSPKYLFRKEGQNVTLSCEQNLNHDAMYWYRQDPGQGLRLIYYSQIVNDFQKGDIAEGYSVSREKKESFPLTVTSAQKNPTAFYLCASSIRNTQYFGPGTRLTVL.